This TCR beta chain derives from a study of early T cells in non-severe SARS-CoV-2 infection. CDR1 and CDR2 from the germline V gene are SGHNT and YYREEE (reference sequence). The CDR3 length is 15 residues. V dropped 4 bases and J dropped 6; count of bases not matched to a gene: 9. This clonotype has just a few counts. MiXCR, applied by TCRdb to the 5' RACE reads, yields one record per CDR3 protein. The sample yields fewer than 85,000 distinct CDR3 sequences, 15% to 19% seen once. This sequence joins TRBV5-4 and TRBJ2-4; TRBD1 matches 8 bases. The receptor was derived from an adult who was a healthcare worker with PCR-confirmed SARS-CoV-2 infection or an uninfected control (not recorded which). What was sequenced was whole blood. In DNA, the CDR3 is TGTGCCAGCAGCGGGGGACAGGCTTCTACAAACATTCAGTACTTC. Translating it yields CASSGGQASTNIQYF.